This TCR beta chain was recovered during a study of blood T cell repertoires in COVID-19. Clones were sequenced by immunoSEQ multiplex PCR, and TCRdb holds only the in-frame ones, with some missing. This sample has about 92,000 clones, with 91% found just once. The CDR3 is made up of 15 amino acids. Germline loops: CDR1 SGDLS, CDR2 YYNGEE. V lost 2 bases and J 5 bases, leaving 13 bases between the germline ends. The chain couples TRBV9 to TRBJ2-2, with D tentatively TRBD2 (5 bases). This TCR was sampled from a human donor with active COVID-19. The donor label of this sample is uncertain. The sequenced material came from peripheral blood. The CDR3 region is CASSVTGLDTGELFF. CDR3 nucleotides: TGTGCCAGCAGCGTTACTGGACTTGATACCGGGGAGCTGTTTTTT.